The 30 T cell receptor beta chains below all came from one sample that was sequenced in a study of T cell clonality in common variable immunodeficiency. Libraries were prepared by immunoSEQ multiplex PCR; TCRdb keeps only in-frame clonotypes and omits some of them. The sample has fewer than 65,000 clones, none seen only once. Sequenced: peripheral blood mononuclear cells. These receptors originate from a person between 18 and 69 years old in good health.

This clone came up a few times. With the read ending 3 residues before the CDR3 end, the germline J gene is used to fill in that end. V gene TRBV20-1 combines with J gene TRBJ2-1, with TRBD1 matching 11 bases. The CDR3 is 16 amino acids. V shed 0 bases and J 7 bases; nucleotides not matched to a gene: 8. Per germline, CDR1 DFQATT and CDR2 SNEGSKA (reference sequence). The CDR3 here is CSARDPGQGAWNEQFF. The CDR3 bases that were read are TGCAGTGCTAGAGATCCCGGACAGGGGGCCTGGAATGAG.

This clone showed up many times. The read is 3 residues too short to cover the CDR3 end, so that end is filled in from the germline J gene. The V call is TRBV2, the J call TRBJ2-1; D remains unclear. The germline gives CDR1 SNHLY, CDR2 FYNNEI. This CDR3 has 14 residues. V lost 6 bases and J 3 bases, leaving 12 bases between the germline ends. This chain's CDR3 is CASRVSSGYNEQFF. The part of the CDR3 DNA that was read is TGTGCCAGCAGGGTATCTTCGGGCTACAATGAG. Filled out from reference TRBV2 and TRBJ2-1, the complete variable domain reads EPEVTQTPSHQVTQMGQEVILRCVPISNHLYFYWYRQILGQKVEFLVSFYNNEISEKSEIFDDQFSVERPDGSNFTLKIRSTKLEDSAMYFCASRVSSGYNEQFFGPGTRLTVL.

Ten or more counts support this clone. The CDR3 end lies 3 residues beyond the end of the read and is filled in from the germline J gene. The rearrangement joins TRBV7-8 to TRBJ1-6; D perhaps matches TRBD1 (5 bases). Between the trimmed V and J ends, which lost 4 bases and 7 bases, there was a span of 17 bases. This CDR3 is 16 amino acids long. Germline V gene sequence: CDR1 SGHVS, CDR2 FQNEAQ. CDR3 DNA, as far as it was read: TGTGCCAGCAGCTCGAACAGGATTGGATTGAATTCACCC. As protein: CASSSNRIGLNSP. In full, the CDR3 reads CASSSNRIGLNSPLHF.

This clone has at least ten counts. One end of the junction fails to match germline, which may point to a read error. The covered CDR3 bases are TGCGCCAGCAGCCAAGATCTGGGGGGGGCCGAAGGCTATCAGCCC. Its translation is CASSQDLGGAEGYQP. The complete CDR3 protein is CASSQDLGGAEGYQPQHF. V and J are TRBV4-2 and TRBJ1-5, with D tentatively TRBD1 (6 bases). The CDR3 end falls 3 residues outside the read, so it is completed with the germline J gene. From germline, CDR1 is LGHNA and CDR2 YNFKEQ. The CDR3 has 18 amino acids.

This clone was detected ten times or more. The read finishes 3 residues shy of the CDR3 end, and the germline J gene is used to complete it. The gene calls are TRBV28 and TRBJ1-2; TRBD1 matches at 7 bases. Unmatched junction bases numbered 4, after V lost 10 bases and J lost 5 bases. Germline V gene data show CDR1 as MDHEN and CDR2 as SYDVKM. The CDR3 contains 11 residues. The DNA read from the CDR3 is TGTGCCACCAAGGGGGCGTATGGC. It translates to CATKGAYG. The CDR3 in its entirety is CATKGAYGYTF.

This clone was observed at least ten times. The read stops 3 residues short of the end of the CDR3; the missing end is completed from the germline J gene. The V call is TRBV19, the J call TRBJ2-1, with TRBD2 matching over 9 bases. The germline V gene encodes CDR1 LNHDA and CDR2 SQIVND (reference sequence). There are 17 residues in the CDR3. J was trimmed by 9 bases and V by 1 base; bases with no gene match: 13. The CDR3 region is CASSIGGGGADGREQFF. The CDR3 DNA, read in part, is TGTGCCAGTAGTATAGGCGGCGGGGGGGCCGACGGACGTGAG.

This clone was picked up many times. The read ends 3 residues before the CDR3 terminus; that terminus is restored from the germline J gene. The J gene is TRBJ2-7, the V gene TRBV20-1, with 8 bases lining up with TRBD2. Unmatched junction bases numbered 6, after V lost 2 bases and J lost 3 bases. Per germline, CDR1 DFQATT and CDR2 SNEGSKA (reference sequence). The CDR3 is 14 amino acids. CDR3 in amino acids: CSARSNSGIYEQYF. CDR3 DNA, as far as it was read: TGCAGTGCTAGAAGTAATAGCGGGATCTACGAG.

This clone was recorded many times. The DNA ends 3 residues before the CDR3 does, and the rest of the CDR3 is filled in from the germline J gene. The rearrangement joins TRBV10-1 to TRBJ1-5; D is unresolved. With 5 bases removed from V and 6 bases from J, the gap between germline ends came to 14 bases. The germline V gene has CDR1 WNHNN and CDR2 SYGVQD (reference sequence). The CDR3 is made up of 14 amino acids. The CDR3 DNA, read in part, is TGCGCCAGCAGTCCCCTGGCCGTTGGTCAGCCC. Residues: CASSPLAVGQP. The full CDR3 protein is CASSPLAVGQPQHF.

As regards this clone: The read ends 3 residues before the CDR3 terminus; that terminus is restored from the germline J gene. The V call is TRBV19, the J call TRBJ1-2; 9 bases are a match to TRBD1. This CDR3 is built from 14 residues. Germline V gene data show CDR1 as LNHDA and CDR2 as SQIVND (reference sequence). CDR3 DNA, as far as it was read: TGTGCCAGTAGTTCGGGACAGGGACTCAATGAC. Protein: CASSSGQGLND. The CDR3 reads in full as CASSSGQGLNDYTF.

This clone appeared a few times. The read ends 3 residues shy of where the CDR3 ends; the end is completed using the germline J gene. The rearrangement uses TRBV6-2 or TRBV6-3 and TRBJ2-3; TRBD1 might be the D (6 bases). This CDR3 has 15 residues. CDR1 is MNHEY and CDR2 is SVGEGT in the germline V gene. This CDR3 reads CASRPTGSSNQPQYF. The part of the CDR3 DNA that was read is TGTGCCAGCAGACCCACAGGGAGTAGCAATCAGCCG.

Ten or more counts support this clone. The DNA ends 3 residues before the CDR3 does, and the rest of the CDR3 is filled in from the germline J gene. The rearrangement joins TRBV19 to TRBJ1-2; 8 positions agree with TRBD1. Germline V CDR1 and CDR2: LNHDA, SQIVND (reference sequence). Unmatched junction bases numbered 6, after V lost 8 bases and J lost 7 bases. This CDR3 region has 12 residues. The chain's CDR3 is CASRDDRGGYTF. The DNA read from the CDR3 is TGTGCCAGTCGGGATGACAGGGGTGGC. Full variable domain (missing parts from reference TRBV19 and TRBJ1-2): DGGITQSPKYLFRKEGQNVTLSCEQNLNHDAMYWYRQDPGQGLRLIYYSQIVNDFQKGDIAEGYSVSREKKESFPLTVTSAQKNPTAFYLCASRDDRGGYTFGSGTRLTVV.

The sample holds many counts of this clone. With the read ending 3 residues before the CDR3 end, the germline J gene is used to fill in that end. The chain uses TRBV5-6 and TRBJ2-3; tentatively, D is TRBD1 (5 bases). The V end lost 1 base, the J end lost 5 bases, and 11 bases lay between the germline ends. Germline V CDR1 and CDR2: SGHDT, YYEEEE. The CDR3 spans 14 residues. This chain's CDR3 is CASSLQGPRDTQYF. CDR3 DNA, as far as it was read: TGTGCCAGCAGCTTGCAGGGCCCCCGAGATACG.

There are many counts of this clone. The CDR3 is cut off 3 residues early in the read; its end comes from the germline J gene. Other DNA sequences in this specimen translate into the identical CDR3. This chain connects TRBV7-9 to TRBJ1-2; TRBD1 might be the D (6 bases). CDR1 SEHNR and CDR2 FQNEAQ come from the germline V gene (reference sequence). The CDR3 extends over 13 amino acids. V lost 3 bases and J lost 4, with 9 bases in between. The covered CDR3 bases are TGTGCCAGCAGCTTCCCAGGGGTCTATGGC. Translated: CASSFPGVYG. The whole CDR3 sequence reads CASSFPGVYGYTF.

This clone was counted many times. The CDR3 end is not reached by the read, which stops 3 residues before it; the germline J gene fills it in. This chain connects TRBV11-3 to TRBJ1-5; 7 nucleotides match TRBD1. Germline assignment: CDR1 SGHNT and CDR2 YENEEA. Trimming cost V 7 bases and J 5 bases; bases outside gene matches: 11. The CDR3 is 15 residues long. This CDR3 is CASTDRANHHQPQHF. The CDR3 bases that were read are TGTGCCAGCACCGACAGGGCGAACCATCATCAGCCC.

At least ten counts were recorded for this clone. With the read ending 3 residues before the CDR3 end, the germline J gene is used to fill in that end. This chain uses TRBV12-3 or TRBV12-4 with TRBJ2-1; D is unclear. The CDR3 runs 12 residues. V lost 4 bases and J lost 4, with 5 bases in between. CDR3 bases read: TGTGCCAGCAGTTGGGCTTACAATGAG. Residues: CASSWAYNE. The entire CDR3 protein reads CASSWAYNEQFF.

This clone was found a few times. The chain's CDR3 is CSARPSGNTDTYTF. Incomplete CDR3 DNA: TGCAGTGCTAGACCTAGCGGAAACACAGATACC. The J gene is TRBJ1-2, the V gene TRBV20-1; D is unclear. The observed sequence ends 3 residues before the CDR3 terminus, with the missing tail filled in from the germline J gene. Looked up from germline, CDR1 is DFQATT and CDR2 is SNEGSKA (reference sequence). The CDR3 is 14 residues long.

This clone occurred many times. The missing CDR3 end, 3 residues past where the read stops, is filled in from the germline J gene. The chain joins TRBV7-2 to TRBJ1-2; D is unclear. The germline V and J ends were trimmed by 5 bases and 1 base, with 8 bases remaining between them. The CDR3 totals 13 residues. The germline V gene encodes CDR1 SGHTA and CDR2 FQGNSA. CDR3: CASSARVNYGYTF. Incomplete CDR3 DNA: TGTGCCAGCAGCGCCCGGGTTAACTATGGC.

Points on this clone: The sequenced fragment ends 3 residues before the CDR3 boundary, so the rest is inferred from the germline J gene. The chain uses TRBV7-9 and TRBJ2-4; no clear D gene. Germline lookup yields CDR1 SEHNR and CDR2 FQNEAQ (reference sequence). The CDR3 covers 12 residues. The part of the CDR3 DNA that was read is TGTGCCAGCAGCTTAGGCGTCTATGGT. Translated: CASSLGVYG. The CDR3 as a whole reads CASSLGVYGQYF.

This clone was observed at least ten times. The read ends 3 residues early relative to the CDR3; the germline J gene fills the gap. The J gene is TRBJ2-1, the V gene TRBV12-3 or TRBV12-4, with D possibly matching TRBD1 (5 bases). The CDR3 length is 16 residues. Trimming cost V 8 bases and J 1 base, with 18 bases left between them. The CDR3 sequence is CASAPGQGRSYNEQFF. CDR3 DNA (partial): TGTGCCAGCGCCCCAGGGCAGGGCAGATCCTACAATGAG.

This clone showed up many times. The read falls 3 residues short of the CDR3 end, and the missing part is taken from the germline J gene. V usage is TRBV5-7 and J usage is TRBJ1-1; D perhaps matches TRBD1 (5 bases). TRBV5-7 is treated as an ORF (open reading frame) with a function not yet certain. Trimming took 5 bases from V and 3 from J, leaving 14 bases between them. The CDR3 is made up of 14 amino acids. CDR3 DNA, as far as it was read: TGTGCCAGCAGTTCTCGAGGACATCACACTGAA. This encodes CASSSRGHHTE. From start to end, the CDR3 is CASSSRGHHTEAFF.

Regarding this clone: A much larger clonotype is one base distant, so this may be a read error. Other DNA sequences within the sample encode an identical CDR3. Incomplete CDR3 DNA: TGTGCCTGGACCCGCGGGGGGGGGATAAGCTCTGGAAACACG. This sequence encodes CAWTRGGGISSGNT. The whole CDR3 sequence reads CAWTRGGGISSGNTIYF. This sequence joins TRBV30 and TRBJ1-3, with D tentatively TRBD1 (5 bases). The CDR3 end is not reached by the read, which stops 3 residues before it; the germline J gene fills it in. The germline gives CDR1 GTSNPN, CDR2 SVGIG (reference sequence). The length of the CDR3 is 17 residues.

At least ten counts were recorded for this clone. The DNA read from the CDR3 is TGTGCCTGGATCATTGCGGGAGCAAGGCTTGGTTCACCC. It specifies CAWIIAGARLGSP. The complete CDR3 reads CAWIIAGARLGSPLHF. The V gene is TRBV30, the J gene TRBJ1-6; D call uncertain. The read terminates 3 residues before the CDR3 end, so the remaining end is supplied by the germline J gene. V was pared by 4 bases and J by 9 bases, with 22 bases between. The length of the CDR3 is 16 residues. Germline CDR1 and CDR2: GTSNPN and SVGIG (reference sequence).

This clone was recorded at least ten times. Read data end 3 residues before the CDR3 end; the end is taken from the germline J gene. The chain couples TRBV19 to TRBJ2-2, with 11 bases matching TRBD1. CDR1 is LNHDA and CDR2 is SQIVND in the germline V gene (reference sequence). This CDR3 comprises 14 residues. The CDR3 region is CASSIGTGGEKLFF. CDR3 DNA, as far as it was read: TGTGCCAGTAGTATTGGGACAGGGGGAGAAAAG.

This clone turned up a few times. A far larger clone lies a single base away; this is likely a read error. With the read ending 3 residues before the CDR3 end, the germline J gene is used to fill in that end. The chain employs TRBV30 and TRBJ1-6, with TRBD1 matching over 8 bases. Germline values: CDR1 GTSNPN, CDR2 SVGIG (reference sequence). The CDR3 is 14 residues long. CDR3: CARRLDRESSPLHF. The sequenced CDR3 bases are TGTGCCCGGAGGCTGGACAGGGAAAGCTCACCC.

This clone showed up many times. With the read ending 3 residues before the CDR3 end, the germline J gene is used to fill in that end. The chain employs TRBV5-4 and TRBJ2-2, with 9 bases that match TRBD1. The germline V gene has CDR1 SGHNT and CDR2 YYREEE (reference sequence). The CDR3 covers 16 residues. CDR3 DNA, as far as it was read: TGTGCCAGCAGGAAAGAACAGGGGGCGCGGAATTCACCG. Translating it yields CASRKEQGARNSP. The entire CDR3 is CASRKEQGARNSPLFF.

This clone has a count of ten or more. The observed sequence ends 3 residues before the CDR3 terminus, with the missing tail filled in from the germline J gene. The rearrangement joins TRBV5-1 to TRBJ2-3, with D unclear. Between the trimmed V and J ends, which lost 1 base and 1 base, there was a span of 4 bases. CDR3 size: 13 residues. Looked up from germline, CDR1 is SGHRS and CDR2 is YFSETQ. CDR3 DNA, as far as it was read: TGCGCCAGCAGCTTGTCAGGCACAGATACG. It encodes CASSLSGTDT. The CDR3 as a whole reads CASSLSGTDTQYF. The variable domain in full, with the rest retrieved from reference TRBV5-1 and TRBJ2-3, is KAGVTQTPRYLIKTRGQQVTLSCSPISGHRSVSWYQQTPGQGLQFLFEYFSETQRNKGNFPGRFSGRQFSNSRSEMNVSTLELGDSALYLCASSLSGTDTQYFGPGTRLTVL.

This clone was seen many times. With the read ending 3 residues before the CDR3 end, the germline J gene is used to fill in that end. This sequence joins TRBV13 and TRBJ1-6, with TRBD1 matching 7 bases. The V and J ends lost 5 bases and 8 bases, in that order; junction bases with no gene match: 12. This CDR3 is built from 16 residues. Germline-derived CDR1 and CDR2 are PRHDT and FYEKMQ (reference sequence). CDR3 in amino acids: CASSPGQAPPHSPLHF. The CDR3 bases that were read are TGTGCCAGCAGCCCCGGACAGGCGCCCCCTCATTCACCC. Based on the CDR3 plus reference TRBV13 and TRBJ1-6, the full variable domain is AAGVIQSPRHLIKEKRETATLKCYPIPRHDTVYWYQQGPGQDPQFLISFYEKMQSDKGSIPDRFSAQQFSDYHSELNMSSLELGDSALYFCASSPGQAPPHSPLHFGNGTRLTVT.

This clone appeared a few times. Read coverage stops 3 residues before the CDR3 terminus; the germline J gene supplies the remainder. The chain couples TRBV11-2 to TRBJ1-2, with TRBD1 identical over 8 bases. The length of the CDR3 is 15 residues. The germline V gene encodes CDR1 SGHAT and CDR2 FQNNGV. Trimming cost V 5 bases and J 4 bases; bases outside gene matches: 9. This CDR3 is CASSLMQGAVYGYTF. CDR3 DNA (partial): TGTGCCAGCAGCCTGATGCAGGGGGCCGTCTATGGC.

The sample holds many counts of this clone. The CDR3 end lies 3 residues beyond the end of the read and is filled in from the germline J gene. The J gene is TRBJ2-3, the V gene TRBV10-1, with 9 bases aligning to TRBD1. The V gene end was trimmed by 3 bases and the J gene end by 7 bases; junction bases not matched to a gene: 5. Per germline, CDR1 WNHNN and CDR2 SYGVQD (reference sequence). CDR3 size: 14 residues. The CDR3 loop is CASSDWTGDHTQYF. The covered CDR3 bases are TGCGCCAGCAGTGACTGGACAGGGGATCATACG.

As concerns this clone: The read falls 3 residues short of the CDR3 end, and the missing part is taken from the germline J gene. This sequence joins TRBV30 and TRBJ1-2; D may be TRBD1 (5 bases). The length of the CDR3 is 15 residues. Germline V lookup: CDR1 GTSNPN, CDR2 SVGIG (reference sequence). CDR3 residues: CAWNAGTSPSDTYTF. Partial CDR3 DNA: TGTGCCTGGAACGCCGGGACTAGCCCCTCAGATACC.